This TCR beta chain originates from a study of Ad26.COV2.S vaccination and SARS-CoV-2 variants. About the research overall: Ad26.COV2.S was injected intramuscularly once or twice, 56 days apart.

The repertoire was sequenced with immunoSEQ multiplex PCR; TCRdb's copy has only in-frame clones and lacks some. The table has a few hundred thousand clones, approximately 87% seen once. The study's findings and limits: Responses of T cells in total may have been underestimated by the TCR breadth and depth analyses. Recipients given vaccine exceeded placebo recipients in spike-specific TCR breadth.

Noted treatment: about 20 received Ad26.COV2.S at low or high dose, single or two shots; 5 received placebo; per-sample allocation not given. The investigators took samples on day 63 after the first vaccine or placebo injection. V lost 6 bases and J lost 6; bases outside the gene matches: 4. The CDR3 is 13 amino acids. Germline CDR1 and CDR2: MNHEY and SVGAGI. Worth noting for this clone: Its specificity is unknown.

Here the sequenced sample was peripheral blood, taken in a trial of Ad26.COV2.S vaccine versus placebo. This TCR came from a person between 18 and 59 years old who received the Ad26.COV2.S COVID-19 vaccine or a placebo. The chain joins TRBV6-5 to TRBJ1-5; TRBD1 aligns across 8 bases. In nucleotides, the CDR3 is TGTGCCAGCAGCTCCAGGGGGCTTCAGCCCCAGCATTTT. Translating it yields CASSSRGLQPQHF.